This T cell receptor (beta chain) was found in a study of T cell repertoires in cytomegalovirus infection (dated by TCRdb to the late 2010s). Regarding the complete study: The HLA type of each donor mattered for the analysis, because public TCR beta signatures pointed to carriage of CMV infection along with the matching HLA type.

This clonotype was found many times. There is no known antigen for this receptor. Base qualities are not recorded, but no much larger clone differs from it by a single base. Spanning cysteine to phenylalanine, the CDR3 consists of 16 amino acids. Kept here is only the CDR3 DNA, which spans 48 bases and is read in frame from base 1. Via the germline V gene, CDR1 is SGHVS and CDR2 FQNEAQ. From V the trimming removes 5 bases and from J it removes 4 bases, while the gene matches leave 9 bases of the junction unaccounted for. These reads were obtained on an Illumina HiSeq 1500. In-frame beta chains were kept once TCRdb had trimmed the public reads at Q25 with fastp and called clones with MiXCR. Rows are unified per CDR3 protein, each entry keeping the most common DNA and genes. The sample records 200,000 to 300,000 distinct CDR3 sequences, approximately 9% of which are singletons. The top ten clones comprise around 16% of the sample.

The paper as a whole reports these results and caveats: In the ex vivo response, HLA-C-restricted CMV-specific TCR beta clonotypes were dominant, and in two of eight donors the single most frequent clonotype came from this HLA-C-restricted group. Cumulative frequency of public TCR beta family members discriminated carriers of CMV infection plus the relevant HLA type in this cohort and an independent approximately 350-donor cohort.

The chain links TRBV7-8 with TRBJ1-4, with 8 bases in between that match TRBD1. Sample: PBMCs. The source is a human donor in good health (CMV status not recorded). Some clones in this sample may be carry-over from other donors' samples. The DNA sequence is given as TGTGCCAGCAGCCCCCGGACAGGGATCGGTAATGAAAAACTGTTTTTT. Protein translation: CASSPRTGIGNEKLFF.